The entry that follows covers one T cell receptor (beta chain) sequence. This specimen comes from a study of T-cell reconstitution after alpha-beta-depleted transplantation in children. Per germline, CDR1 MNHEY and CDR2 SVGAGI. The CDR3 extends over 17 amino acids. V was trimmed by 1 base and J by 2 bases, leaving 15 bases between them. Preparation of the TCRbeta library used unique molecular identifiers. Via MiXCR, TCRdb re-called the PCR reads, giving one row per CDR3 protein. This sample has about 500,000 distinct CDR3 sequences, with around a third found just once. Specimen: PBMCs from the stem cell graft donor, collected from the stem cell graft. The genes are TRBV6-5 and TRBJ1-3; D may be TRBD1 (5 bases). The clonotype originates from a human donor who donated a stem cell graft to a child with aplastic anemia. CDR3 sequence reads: CASSYWVGGGAGNTIYF. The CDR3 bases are TGTGCCAGCAGTTACTGGGTCGGGGGAGGCGCTGGAAACACCATATATTTT.